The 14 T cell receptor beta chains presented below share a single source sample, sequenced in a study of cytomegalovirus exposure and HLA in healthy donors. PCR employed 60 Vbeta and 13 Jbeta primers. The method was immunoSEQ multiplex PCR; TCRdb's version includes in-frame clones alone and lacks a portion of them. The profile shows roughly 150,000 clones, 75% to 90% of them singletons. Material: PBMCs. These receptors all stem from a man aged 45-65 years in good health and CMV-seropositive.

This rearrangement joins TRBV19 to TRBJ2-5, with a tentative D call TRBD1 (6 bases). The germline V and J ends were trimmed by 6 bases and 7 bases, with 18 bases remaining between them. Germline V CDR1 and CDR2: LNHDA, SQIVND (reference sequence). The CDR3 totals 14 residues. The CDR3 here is CASRPGHLWRTQYF. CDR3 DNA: TGTGCCAGTAGACCGGGACATCTCTGGAGGACCCAGTACTTC.

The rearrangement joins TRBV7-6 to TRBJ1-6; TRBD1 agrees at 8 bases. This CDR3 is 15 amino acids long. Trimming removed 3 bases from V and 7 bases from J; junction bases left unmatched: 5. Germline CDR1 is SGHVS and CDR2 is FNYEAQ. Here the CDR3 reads CASSLGQAENSPLHF. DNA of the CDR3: TGTGCCAGCAGCTTGGGACAGGCGGAGAATTCACCCCTCCACTTT. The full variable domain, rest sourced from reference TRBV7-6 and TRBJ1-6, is GAGVSQSPRYKVTKRGQDVALRCDPISGHVSLYWYRQALGQGPEFLTYFNYEAQQDKSGLPNDRFSAERPEGSISTLTIQRTEQRDSAMYRCASSLGQAENSPLHFGNGTRLTVT.

CDR3 DNA: TGTGCCAGCAGATCGACAGGGGGTAGTTTCGTGGAGTACTTC. Its translation: CASRSTGGSFVEYF. The chain links TRBV6-1 to TRBJ2-7, with 9 bases matching TRBD1. CDR3 length equals 14 residues. Germline loops: CDR1 MNHNS, CDR2 SASEGT. V lost 6 bases, J lost 11 bases, and 14 bases stayed unmatched.

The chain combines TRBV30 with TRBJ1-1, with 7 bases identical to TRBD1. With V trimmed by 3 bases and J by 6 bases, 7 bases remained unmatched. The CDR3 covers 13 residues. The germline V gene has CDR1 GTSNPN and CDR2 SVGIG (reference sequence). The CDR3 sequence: CAWRLQGRAEAFF. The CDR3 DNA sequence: TGTGCCTGGAGGCTACAGGGGAGAGCTGAAGCTTTCTTT.

The CDR3 reads CASSPSSGTSYNEQFF. The CDR3 nucleotides are TGTGCCAGCAGCCCCAGTAGCGGGACTTCCTACAATGAGCAGTTCTTC. The chain links TRBV7-3 to TRBJ2-1; 8 bases match TRBD2. Germline V gene data show CDR1 as SGHTA and CDR2 as FQGTGA. J gave up 1 base and V 5 bases, and 7 bases lay outside the gene matches. This CDR3 region has 16 residues.

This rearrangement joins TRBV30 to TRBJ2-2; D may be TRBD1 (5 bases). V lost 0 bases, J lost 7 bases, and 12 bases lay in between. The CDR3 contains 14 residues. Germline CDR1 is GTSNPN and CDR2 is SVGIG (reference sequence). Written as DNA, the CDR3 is TGTGCCTGGAGTGTAGGCAGGGTACACGGGGAGCTGTTTTTT. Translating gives CAWSVGRVHGELFF.

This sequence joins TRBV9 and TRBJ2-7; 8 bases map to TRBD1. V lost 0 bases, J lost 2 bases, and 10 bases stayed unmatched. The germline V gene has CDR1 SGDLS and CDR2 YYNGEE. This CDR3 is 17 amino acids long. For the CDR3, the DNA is TGTGCCAGCAGCGTAGGGGACAGGCACTCCCTCCCCTACGAGCAGTACTTC. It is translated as CASSVGDRHSLPYEQYF.

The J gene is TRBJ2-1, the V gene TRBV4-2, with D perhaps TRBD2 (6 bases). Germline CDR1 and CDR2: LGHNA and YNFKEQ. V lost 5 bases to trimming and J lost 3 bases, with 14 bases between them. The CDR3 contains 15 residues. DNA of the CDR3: TGTGCCAGCAGCTTCCGAGGGACTGGCTACAATGAGCAGTTCTTC. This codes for CASSFRGTGYNEQFF.

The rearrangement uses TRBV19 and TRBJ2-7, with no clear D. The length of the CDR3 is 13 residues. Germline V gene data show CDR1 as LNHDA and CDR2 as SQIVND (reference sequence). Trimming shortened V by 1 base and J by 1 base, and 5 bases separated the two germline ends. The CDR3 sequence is CASSIGQSYEQYF. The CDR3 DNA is TGTGCCAGTAGTATAGGGCAGTCCTACGAGCAGTACTTC.

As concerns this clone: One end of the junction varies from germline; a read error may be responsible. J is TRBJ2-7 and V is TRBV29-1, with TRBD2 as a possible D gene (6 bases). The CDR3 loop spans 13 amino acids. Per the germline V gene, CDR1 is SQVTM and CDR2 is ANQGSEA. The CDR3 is CSVEVEGSREQYF. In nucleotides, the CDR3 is TGCAGCGTGGAAGTGGAGGGGTCTAGGGAGCAGTACTTC.

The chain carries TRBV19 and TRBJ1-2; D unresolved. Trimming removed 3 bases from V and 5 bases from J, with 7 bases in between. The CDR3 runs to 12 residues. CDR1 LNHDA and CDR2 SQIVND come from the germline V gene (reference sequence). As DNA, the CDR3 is TGTGCCAGTAGTATCCGGGGTTATGGCTACACCTTC. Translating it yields CASSIRGYGYTF.

The CDR3 region has the DNA TGCAGCGTTGCGACTGGGACTAGCGGGAGCACAGATACGCAGTATTTT. This sequence encodes CSVATGTSGSTDTQYF. The V call is TRBV29-1, the J call TRBJ2-3, with 12 positions matching TRBD2. With 4 bases clipped from V and 0 bases from J, the junction kept 5 bases outside the gene matches. The CDR3 covers 16 residues. CDR1 is SQVTM and CDR2 is ANQGSEA in the germline V gene.

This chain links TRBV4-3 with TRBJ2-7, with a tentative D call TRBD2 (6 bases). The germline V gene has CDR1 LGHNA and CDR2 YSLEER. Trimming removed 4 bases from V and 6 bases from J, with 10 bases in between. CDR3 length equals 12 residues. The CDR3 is CASSRDGGEQYF. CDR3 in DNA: TGCGCCAGCAGCCGGGACGGGGGCGAGCAGTACTTC.

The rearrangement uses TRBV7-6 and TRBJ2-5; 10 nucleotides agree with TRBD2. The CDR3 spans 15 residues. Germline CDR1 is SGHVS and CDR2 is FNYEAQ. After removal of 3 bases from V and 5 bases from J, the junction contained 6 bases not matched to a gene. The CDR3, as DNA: TGTGCCAGCAGCTTCCTAGCGGGGGTCCAGGAGACCCAGTACTTC. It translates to CASSFLAGVQETQYF.